These T cell receptor beta chains were read from a single sample in a study of blood T cell repertoires in COVID-19. Clones were read by immunoSEQ multiplex PCR, and TCRdb kept only the in-frame ones, dropping some. The data show about 180,000 clones, about 82% seen once. Sequencing was carried out using PBMCs or T cells enriched from blood (not recorded which). All receptors come from a woman aged 30 to 39 who had recovered from COVID-19. Each CDR3 is given with its conserved first and last residue.

CDR3	V	J
CASSPRILLSSYEQYF	TRBV27	TRBJ2-7
CASSTRFTDTQYF	TRBV13	TRBJ2-3
CASSPRENYEQYF	TRBV4-1	TRBJ2-7
CASSDSQTGELFF	TRBV6-4	TRBJ2-2
CASSIHRDLSGANVLTF	TRBV3-1/TRBV3-2	TRBJ2-6
CASSGYGLAGGWEQFF	TRBV7-9	TRBJ2-1
CASSVATLGRGPNEQFF	TRBV9	TRBJ2-1
CASSFLAGAGNQPQHF	TRBV7-2	TRBJ1-5
CASSLSSRGRYRPETQYF	TRBV28	TRBJ2-5
CAWSLGGTYEQYF	TRBV30	TRBJ2-7
CASSSPNRVTEAFF	TRBV27	TRBJ1-1
CASSLGTGTRPSLNQPQHF	TRBV28	TRBJ1-5
CASSRLPTGKGETQYF	TRBV4-1	TRBJ2-5
CASSGHDRGSLAGADTQYF	TRBV9	TRBJ2-3
CASSKRDTQYF	TRBV7-6	TRBJ2-3
CASSESAGTAGGQETQYF	TRBV10-1	TRBJ2-5
CASSVTGTTNYGYTF	TRBV7-3	TRBJ1-2
CASSQSVTGELFF	TRBV3-1/TRBV3-2	TRBJ2-2
CASSPTPSGSLYEQYF	TRBV9	TRBJ2-7
CASSSPTSGGTYEQYF	TRBV7-6	TRBJ2-7
CASSPGHQKNTEAFF	TRBV5-1	TRBJ1-1
CSVRSPSDYNEQFF	TRBV29-1	TRBJ2-1
CASSYETSGRETQYF	TRBV6-5	TRBJ2-5
CASLGHLNQPQHF	TRBV28	TRBJ1-5
CASSLGQRETQYF	TRBV5-8	TRBJ2-5
CASSWRGEQYF	TRBV7-9	TRBJ2-7
CASSSRSSGRGYNEQFF	TRBV27	TRBJ2-1
CASRRAGDYGYTF	TRBV9	TRBJ1-2
CAWSTSGKFTDTQYF	TRBV30	TRBJ2-3
CASSIQAQPDSPLHF	TRBV7-2	TRBJ1-6
CSVSQDSTITQYF	TRBV29-1	TRBJ2-3
CASSQLAGTLTDTQYF	TRBV3-1/TRBV3-2	TRBJ2-3
CASSLRGEGEKLFF	TRBV7-8	TRBJ1-4
CASSELSGGLITDTQYF	TRBV6-1	TRBJ2-3
CASNTLQGVNYEQYF	TRBV5-6	TRBJ2-7